These 14 T cell receptor beta chains came from one sample sequenced in a study of T cells after yellow fever vaccination. TCRdb recomputed calls from the 5' RACE reads with MiXCR, one row per CDR3 protein. The sample has roughly 520,000 distinct CDR3 sequences, 21% seen once. The sample was PBMCs, taken roughly 20 days after the first yellow fever vaccination. These receptors were collected from a man between 18 and 29 years old who received the YFV17D yellow fever vaccine.

The rearrangement joins TRBV18 to TRBJ1-5; D possibly corresponds to TRBD1 (5 bases). V was trimmed by 5 bases and J by 4 bases, leaving 12 bases between them. The CDR3 length is 14 residues. CDR1 is KGHSH, CDR2 LQKENI, per germline. CDR3 loop: CASSFRDANQPQHF. As DNA, the CDR3 is TGTGCCAGCTCATTCCGGGACGCGAATCAGCCCCAGCATTTT.

There are a few counts of this clonotype. The chain combines TRBV21-1 with TRBJ1-5; no DNA check was done on the table's D call, TRBD1. TRBV21-1 is tagged as a pseudogene. The CDR3 is made up of 16 amino acids. CDR3 DNA sequence: TGTGCCAGCAGCAAAGGGGACAGGGGGCAGGTTCAGCCCCAGCATTTT. The encoded protein is CASSKGDRGQVQPQHF.

The V gene is TRBV7-9, the J gene TRBJ1-2; TRBD1 agrees at 8 bases. The CDR3 loop spans 14 amino acids. The germline CDR1 and CDR2 sequences are SEHNR and FQNEAQ (reference sequence). Trimming at V came to 6 bases and at J to 6 bases, leaving 9 bases not matched to a gene. This CDR3 is CASSPTGTGNGYTF. As DNA, the CDR3 is TGTGCCAGCAGTCCGACCGGGACAGGAAATGGCTACACCTTC.

The J gene is TRBJ2-7, the V gene TRBV6-2 or TRBV6-3; D is undetermined. The CDR3 runs to 14 residues. Trimming removed 6 bases from V and 2 bases from J, with 14 bases in between. CDR1 is MNHEY and CDR2 is SVGEGT in the germline V gene. The CDR3 sequence is CASSAKNRPYEQYF. In DNA form, the CDR3 reads TGTGCCAGCAGCGCAAAAAACCGCCCCTACGAGCAGTACTTC.

V usage is TRBV30 and J usage is TRBJ2-3; D gene ambiguous. The germline V and J ends were trimmed by 3 bases and 0 bases, with 4 bases remaining between them. Per germline, CDR1 GTSNPN and CDR2 SVGIG (reference sequence). The CDR3 is 12 amino acids. CDR3 sequence (DNA): TGTGCCTGGAGCTACAGCACAGATACGCAGTATTTT. The encoded protein is CAWSYSTDTQYF.

This chain uses TRBV27 with TRBJ2-7; D unresolved. Trimming cost V 2 bases and J 7 bases, with 15 bases left between them. Per the germline V gene, CDR1 is MNHEY and CDR2 is SMNVEV (reference sequence). The length of the CDR3 is 14 residues. DNA of the CDR3: TGTGCCAGCAGTTTACGGGCTTTTGCAGGAGAGCAGTACTTC. It specifies CASSLRAFAGEQYF.

The chain combines TRBV12-5 with TRBJ2-5; TRBD1 aligns across 7 bases. After removal of 10 bases from V and 2 bases from J, the junction contained 7 bases not matched to a gene. The CDR3 length is 13 residues. Germline values: CDR1 LGHNT, CDR2 FRNRAP. CDR3 region: CAILDRRQETQYF. The CDR3 DNA reads TGTGCTATCCTGGACAGGAGACAAGAGACCCAGTACTTC.

This clonotype showed up just a few times. This chain links TRBV19 with TRBJ2-2; 9 bases map to TRBD1. This CDR3 region has 14 residues. Germline V gene data show CDR1 as LNHDA and CDR2 as SQIVND (reference sequence). Trimming took 10 bases from V and 7 from J; bases not matched to a gene: 10. The CDR3 nucleotides are TGTGCCACAACACCGGGACAGGGATTCGGGGAGCTGTTTTTT. This codes for CATTPGQGFGELFF.

V usage is TRBV7-9 and J usage is TRBJ2-7; TRBD1 matches at 7 bases. The CDR3 covers 12 residues. Germline values: CDR1 SEHNR, CDR2 FQNEAQ (reference sequence). V dropped 7 bases and J dropped 3; count of bases not matched to a gene: 3. The CDR3 DNA follows: TGTGCCAGCACTCAGGGGGACTACGAGCAGTACGTC. Amino acid sequence: CASTQGDYEQYV.

This clonotype showed up many times. The chain is built from TRBV6-1 and TRBJ1-1; 7 bases are shared with TRBD1. This CDR3 is 13 amino acids long. The V segment lost 5 bases and the J segment 4 bases; nucleotides outside the gene matches: 4. Germline V lookup: CDR1 MNHNS, CDR2 SASEGT. The chain's CDR3 is CASSLTGATEAFF. CDR3 nucleotide sequence: TGTGCCAGCAGTCTAACAGGGGCCACTGAAGCTTTCTTT.

This clonotype was picked up a small number of times. The chain has TRBV20-1 and TRBJ2-7; D is unresolved. The CDR3 is 12 amino acids. The V end lost 6 bases, the J end lost 6 bases, and 15 bases lay between the germline ends. Germline lookup yields CDR1 DFQATT and CDR2 SNEGSKA (reference sequence). CDR3 region: CSATPRPLEQYF. CDR3 nucleotide sequence: TGCAGTGCAACCCCACGTCCGCTCGAGCAGTACTTC.

Only a few counts were recorded for this clonotype. The V and J genes are TRBV4-3 and TRBJ2-1; TRBD2 matches 10 bases. With V trimmed by 4 bases and J by 9 bases, 12 bases remained unmatched. Germline-derived CDR1 and CDR2 are LGHNA and YSLEER. The CDR3 loop spans 16 amino acids. The CDR3 reads CASSPRGLAGAGEQFF. The CDR3 coding sequence is TGCGCCAGCAGCCCCCGGGGGCTAGCGGGGGCCGGTGAGCAGTTCTTC.

This clonotype was seen only a few times. The chain uses TRBV5-1 and TRBJ2-5; D remains unclear. CDR3 length: 13 residues. Germline CDR1 is SGHRS and CDR2 is YFSETQ. V was pared by 0 bases and J by 2 bases, with 5 bases between. The CDR3 sequence: CASSLGEQETQYF. The CDR3 DNA sequence: TGCGCCAGCAGCTTGGGAGAGCAAGAGACCCAGTACTTC.

The rearrangement joins TRBV6-5 to TRBJ1-4, with D unresolved. The CDR3 contains 14 residues. Between the trimmed V and J ends, which lost 3 bases and 0 bases, there was a span of 5 bases. Looked up from germline, CDR1 is MNHEY and CDR2 is SVGAGI. The CDR3 here is CASSYYATNEKLFF. CDR3 nucleotide sequence: TGTGCCAGCAGTTATTATGCAACTAATGAAAAACTGTTTTTT.